This T cell receptor beta chain comes out of a study of blood T cell repertoires in COVID-19. The wider study: The United States, Italy and Spain supplied acute and convalescent COVID-19 samples. Sources were T cells, B-cell-depleted T cells, or PBMCs; the material itself was cDNA or gDNA.

Produced via immunoSEQ multiplex PCR; TCRdb's table is partial and in-frame only. In the table there are roughly 37,000 clones, around four fifths of which are singletons. Trimming cost V 10 bases and J 0 bases; bases outside gene matches: 2. The CDR3 is 15 residues long. Germline CDR1 reads KGHDR; CDR2 reads SFDVKD. The chain carries TRBV24-1 and TRBJ2-6; the match to TRBD1 covers 10 bases. Material for sequencing was peripheral blood. The clonotype was recovered from a man aged 55-75 years with acute or convalescent COVID-19. The CDR3 coding sequence is TGTGCCACGGGGGACAGGGGCTCTGGGGCCAACGTCCTGACTTTC. It specifies CATGDRGSGANVLTF.